This is a list of T cell receptor beta chains from one sample in a study of T cell responses to AZD1222 COVID-19 vaccine. TCRdb's table, derived via immunoSEQ multiplex PCR, lists solely in-frame clones and lacks some. The repertoire holds approximately 90,000 clones, under 95% seen once, with approximately 3% in the top ten. The sequencing used peripheral blood, collected on day 0 of AZD1222 vaccination. Receptors were obtained from an adult in good health. Each CDR3 is given with its conserved first and last residue. Fields, in order: J gene, clone size, D gene, V gene, CDR3 DNA, CDR3 protein. D genes are given only for firm matches. A row's size may be missing; if present it is once, few, many or a size class.

J: TRBJ2-1; size: .; D: TRBD1; V: TRBV29-1; DNA: TGCAGCGTGGAACGGGACAGGGTTGGGAATGAGCAGTTCTTC; CDR3: CSVERDRVGNEQFF
J: TRBJ2-3; size: .; D: .; V: TRBV27; DNA: TGTGCCAGCAGTAGTCTTGGGAGCACAGATACGCAGTATTTT; CDR3: CASSSLGSTDTQYF
J: TRBJ1-3; size: .; D: .; V: TRBV6-5; DNA: TGTGCCAGCAGTTACGATGGTAGCCAGGGAAACACCATATATTTT; CDR3: CASSYDGSQGNTIYF
J: TRBJ2-5; size: .; D: .; V: TRBV7-9; DNA: TGTGCCAGCAGCTTGAGGACACCGCAAGAGACCCAGTACTTC; CDR3: CASSLRTPQETQYF
J: TRBJ1-4; size: .; D: TRBD1; V: TRBV5-4; DNA: TGTGCCAGCAGCAAGGGACAGACAGCGGAAAAACTGTTTTTT; CDR3: CASSKGQTAEKLFF
J: TRBJ1-1; size: .; D: TRBD1; V: TRBV10-3; DNA: TGTGCCATCACCGGGACAGAGAACACTGAAGCTTTCTTT; CDR3: CAITGTENTEAFF
J: TRBJ2-3; size: once; D: TRBD2; V: TRBV30; DNA: TGTGCCTGGAGCGGGAGGGGCACAGATACGCAGTATTTT; CDR3: CAWSGRGTDTQYF
J: TRBJ1-2; size: .; D: .; V: TRBV19; DNA: TGTGCCAGTAGTTCGGCAGGGCGTGGCTATGGCTACACCTTC; CDR3: CASSSAGRGYGYTF
J: TRBJ2-1; size: .; D: .; V: TRBV5-5; DNA: TGTGCCAGCAGCTTTCTGGTCGTGGGGGGCCATGAGCAGTTCTTC; CDR3: CASSFLVVGGHEQFF
J: TRBJ1-2; size: .; D: .; V: TRBV5-6; DNA: TGTGCCAGCAGCTCCGGGACAGGCTACACCTTC; CDR3: CASSSGTGYTF
J: TRBJ2-7; size: .; D: TRBD1; V: TRBV7-2; DNA: TGTGCCAGCAGTACGCAGGGGGCGTTCGACGAGCAGTACTTC; CDR3: CASSTQGAFDEQYF
J: TRBJ1-4; size: .; D: .; V: TRBV28; DNA: TGTGCCAGCGAAGGGGGAGCAACTAATGAAAAACTGTTTTTT; CDR3: CASEGGATNEKLFF
J: TRBJ2-2; size: .; D: .; V: TRBV2; DNA: TGTGCCAGCAGAGGGGGTGCGAACACCGGGGAGCTGTTTTTT; CDR3: CASRGGANTGELFF
J: TRBJ1-1; size: .; D: .; V: TRBV7-9; DNA: TGTGCCAGCAGCTTACGAGGGACGGTCACTGAAGCTTTCTTT; CDR3: CASSLRGTVTEAFF
J: TRBJ2-4; size: .; D: .; V: TRBV28; DNA: TGTGCCAGCAGTTGGGCTAGCGAAGCCAAAAACATTCAGTACTTC; CDR3: CASSWASEAKNIQYF
J: TRBJ1-1; size: few; D: .; V: TRBV19; DNA: TGTGCCTCTAACAGGGAGTTGGGTACTGAAGCTTTCTTT; CDR3: CASNRELGTEAFF
J: TRBJ1-6; size: .; D: .; V: TRBV6-5; DNA: TGTGCCAGCAGCCAGAGGGCTGTTTCACCCCTCCACTTT; CDR3: CASSQRAVSPLHF
J: TRBJ1-5; size: medium-sized; D: .; V: TRBV2; DNA: TGTGCCAGCAGTCGACAGGCCAATCAGCCCCAGCATTTT; CDR3: CASSRQANQPQHF
J: TRBJ1-2; size: .; D: .; V: TRBV27; DNA: TGTGCCAGCAGACCGATCGCCCTGACGGACTATGGCTACACCTTC; CDR3: CASRPIALTDYGYTF
J: TRBJ1-1; size: .; D: .; V: TRBV6-5; DNA: TGTGCCAGCAGCGATCTCCAAGGCGCTGAAGCTTTCTTT; CDR3: CASSDLQGAEAFF
J: TRBJ1-3; size: .; D: .; V: TRBV21-1; DNA: TGTGCCAGCAGCCGCGGACAGGGTCCGAAGACTGGAAACACCATATATTTT; CDR3: CASSRGQGPKTGNTIYF
J: TRBJ2-1; size: .; D: .; V: TRBV10-3; DNA: TGTGCCATCAGTGAGCCTAGCGTGAGGAATGAGCAGTTCTTC; CDR3: CAISEPSVRNEQFF
J: TRBJ1-4; size: once; D: .; V: TRBV2; DNA: TGTGCCAGCACCGGACAGTCTAATGAAAAACTGTTTTTT; CDR3: CASTGQSNEKLFF
J: TRBJ2-1; size: .; D: TRBD2; V: TRBV6-5; DNA: TGTGCCAGCAGAGGGACTAGCGGGAGGGCCGCTGAGCAGTTCTTC; CDR3: CASRGTSGRAAEQFF
J: TRBJ1-2; size: .; D: .; V: TRBV12-5; DNA: TGTGTCGCAACCCTTGGCTATGGCTACACCTTC; CDR3: CVATLGYGYTF
J: TRBJ1-4; size: .; D: TRBD1; V: TRBV6-5; DNA: TGTGCCAGCAGTTCCGTACACAGGGGAGGTGAAAAACTGTTTTTT; CDR3: CASSSVHRGGEKLFF
J: TRBJ2-3; size: few; D: TRBD2; V: TRBV7-9; DNA: TGTGCCAGCAGCGCCCCGGGGGGGTTGAGCACAGATACGCAGTATTTT; CDR3: CASSAPGGLSTDTQYF
J: TRBJ2-7; size: once; D: .; V: TRBV7-9; DNA: TGTGCCAGCAGTCAAGGGAGTAGCGGAAGCAGAACCTACGAGCAGTACTTC; CDR3: CASSQGSSGSRTYEQYF
J: TRBJ2-3; size: .; D: TRBD1; V: TRBV5-1; DNA: TGCGCCAGCAGCTTGCAGGGGGCCAAAACAGATACGCAGTATTTT; CDR3: CASSLQGAKTDTQYF
J: TRBJ2-3; size: .; D: TRBD1; V: TRBV6-1; DNA: TGTGCCAGCAGTGGCCTCCGGGACAGGGCCTCAGATACGCAGTATTTT; CDR3: CASSGLRDRASDTQYF
J: TRBJ1-1; size: .; D: .; V: TRBV9; DNA: TGTGCCAGCAGCGGCACAGGGCTCGCTGAAGCTTTCTTT; CDR3: CASSGTGLAEAFF
J: TRBJ1-2; size: .; D: TRBD1; V: TRBV10-3; DNA: TGTGCCATCAGGGAGACAGGGACTTCTGGCTACACCTTC; CDR3: CAIRETGTSGYTF
J: TRBJ1-4; size: once; D: TRBD1; V: TRBV19; DNA: TGTGCCAGTACCCCGGGACAGGCTAATGAAAAACTGTTTTTT; CDR3: CASTPGQANEKLFF
J: TRBJ2-1; size: .; D: TRBD2; V: TRBV7-9; DNA: TGTGCCAGCAGCCCAACCGGACTAGCGGCTAGCAATGAGCAGTTCTTC; CDR3: CASSPTGLAASNEQFF